Presented here are 11 T cell receptor beta chains from one specimen sequenced in a study of blood T cell repertoires in COVID-19 (dated by TCRdb to 2019 to 2021). The receptor library was made with the immunoSEQ multiplex PCR assay. TCRdb carries this immuneACCESS record with in-frame sequences only. Its versions omit some clonotypes, under half of them owing to an unresolved V gene in the studies checked, with the rest unexplained. A total of over 200,000 clones appear in this sample, about four fifths of them only once. The ten largest clonotypes hold approximately 6% of the sample. Sequencing was done on a sample of peripheral blood. All receptors come from an elderly man with acute or convalescent COVID-19.

V is TRBV7-9 and J is TRBJ1-2, with D uncertain. The germline V and J ends were trimmed by 1 base and 7 bases, with 10 bases remaining between them. The CDR3 runs to 13 residues. The germline V gene has CDR1 SEHNR and CDR2 FQNEAQ (reference sequence). CDR3 sequence (DNA): TGTGCCAGCAGCTTAGGGCACCCCTTTGGCTACACCTTC. It specifies CASSLGHPFGYTF.

The chain joins TRBV5-1 to TRBJ2-1; TRBD2 aligns across 7 bases. Per the germline V gene, CDR1 is SGHRS and CDR2 is YFSETQ. The CDR3 spans 15 residues. Trimming at V came to 2 bases and at J to 7 bases, leaving 9 bases not matched to a gene. CDR3 loop: CASSFEAGVRNEQFF. The DNA of the CDR3 is TGCGCCAGCAGCTTTGAGGCGGGAGTACGTAATGAGCAGTTCTTC.

This chain joins TRBV24-1 and TRBJ2-1, with TRBD1 as a possible D gene (6 bases). CDR1 is KGHDR and CDR2 is SFDVKD in the germline V gene. V lost 4 bases to trimming and J lost 8 bases, with 14 bases between them. The CDR3 has 14 amino acids. The CDR3 DNA follows: TGTGCCACCAGTGACACAACAGGGTTTGATGAGCAGTTCTTC. Translating gives CATSDTTGFDEQFF.

The V and J genes are TRBV11-2 and TRBJ2-7, with 9 bases fitting TRBD2. This CDR3 is built from 15 residues. Trimming cost V 6 bases and J 2 bases; bases outside gene matches: 8. CDR1 is SGHAT, CDR2 FQNNGV, per germline. DNA for the CDR3: TGTGCCAGCAGTCTTAAGCGGGAGGCCCCCTACGAGCAGTACTTC. Amino acids: CASSLKREAPYEQYF.

The CDR3, as DNA: TGTGCCAGCAGCCATTGGGGGAGGAGCACAGATACGCAGTATTTT. It specifies CASSHWGRSTDTQYF. The chain joins TRBV3-1 (or the pseudogene TRBV3-2) to TRBJ2-3, with D possibly TRBD2 on 6 matching bases. Germline values: CDR1 LGHDT, CDR2 YNNKEL (reference sequence). The CDR3 loop spans 15 amino acids. Between the trimmed V and J ends, which lost 3 bases and 0 bases, there was a span of 10 bases.

V gene TRBV6-5 combines with J gene TRBJ2-7, with TRBD1 identical over 9 bases. V dropped 5 bases and J dropped 2; count of bases not matched to a gene: 4. Germline V CDR1 and CDR2: MNHEY, SVGAGI. The CDR3 has 14 residues. The CDR3 protein is CASSTGTGTYEQYF. CDR3 DNA: TGTGCCAGCAGTACCGGGACAGGGACCTACGAGCAGTACTTC.

The genes are TRBV2 and TRBJ1-3; D is uncertain. There are 16 residues in the CDR3. The germline V and J ends were trimmed by 2 bases and 0 bases, with 11 bases remaining between them. Germline V gene sequence: CDR1 SNHLY, CDR2 FYNNEI. The CDR3 spells CASSEPPGYSGNTIYF. The CDR3, as DNA: TGTGCCAGCAGTGAACCCCCAGGTTACTCTGGAAACACCATATATTTT.

A few counts support this clone. This chain links TRBV3-1 (or the pseudogene TRBV3-2) with TRBJ2-7, with 7 bases lining up with TRBD1. The V gene end was trimmed by 6 bases and the J gene end by 0 bases; junction bases not matched to a gene: 8. The CDR3 is 15 amino acids. Germline assignment: CDR1 LGHDT and CDR2 YNNKEL (reference sequence). The chain's CDR3 is CASSRVTGNSYEQYF. CDR3 DNA: TGTGCCAGCAGTCGAGTGACAGGGAACTCCTACGAGCAGTACTTC.

This clone occurred once. The chain recombines TRBV3-1 (or the pseudogene TRBV3-2) with TRBJ1-4, with 7 bases fitting TRBD1. After removal of 1 base from V and 15 bases from J, the junction contained 2 bases not matched to a gene. The CDR3 length is 11 residues. The germline CDR1 and CDR2 sequences are LGHDT and YNNKEL (reference sequence). The CDR3: CASSQGQGMFF. CDR3 nucleotide sequence: TGTGCCAGCAGCCAAGGACAGGGAATGTTTTTT.

This chain links TRBV9 with TRBJ1-6; 8 nucleotides line up with TRBD1. Germline CDR1 and CDR2: SGDLS and YYNGEE. The V gene end was trimmed by 5 bases and the J gene end by 11 bases; junction bases not matched to a gene: 6. The CDR3 is made up of 13 amino acids. CDR3: CASRTGEVAPLHF. CDR3 DNA: TGTGCCAGCAGGACAGGGGAGGTGGCACCCCTCCACTTT.

The chain couples TRBV9 to TRBJ1-1; weak D call: TRBD1 (6 bases). The CDR3 loop spans 15 amino acids. V was clipped by 7 bases and J by 0 bases, with 16 bases between them. CDR1 and CDR2 (germline): SGDLS, YYNGEE. The CDR3, as DNA: TGTGCCAGCTCCCAGGGGCGAAGCATGAACACTGAAGCTTTCTTT. Its protein product is CASSQGRSMNTEAFF. Full variable domain (missing parts from reference TRBV9 and TRBJ1-1): DSGVTQTPKHLITATGQRVTLRCSPRSGDLSVYWYQQSLDQGLQFLIQYYNGEERAKGNILERFSAQQFPDLHSELNLSSLELGDSALYFCASSQGRSMNTEAFFGQGTRLTVV.